A single sample gave rise to the 21 T cell receptor beta chains below, sequenced in a study of control samples from healthy donors and cancer patients. Data came from immunoSEQ multiplex PCR; TCRdb stores just in-frame clones and leaves some out. The sample yields 120,000 or so clones, about 83% seen once. Sequences were obtained from blood. The receptors were sampled from a man in his thirties or forties in good health.

The chain links TRBV5-1 to TRBJ2-5; 8 bases agree with TRBD2. The CDR3 length is 15 residues. The junction had 2 bases not matched to a gene; V was cut back by 0 bases and J by 1 base. Germline values: CDR1 SGHRS, CDR2 YFSETQ. CDR3 nucleotide sequence: TGCGCCAGCAGCTTGGCGGCGGGAGGCCAAGAGACCCAGTACTTC. This encodes CASSLAAGGQETQYF.

The chain combines TRBV6-2 or TRBV6-3 with TRBJ2-7; tentative D call: TRBD1 (6 bases). The CDR3 length is 15 residues. Trimming removed 5 bases at V and 0 bases at J, with 14 bases between. Germline CDR1 reads MNHEY; CDR2 reads SVGEGT. Here the CDR3 reads CASSPGYRVSYEQYV. The CDR3 bases are TGTGCCAGCAGTCCCGGCTACAGGGTCTCCTACGAGCAGTACGTC.

The gene calls are TRBV19 and TRBJ2-6; a possible D gene is TRBD2 (5 bases). Per the germline V gene, CDR1 is LNHDA and CDR2 is SQIVND (reference sequence). The CDR3 spans 13 residues. Trimming removed 7 bases at V and 11 bases at J, with 15 bases between. CDR3 sequence (DNA): TGTGCCAGTACCAAAAACGGAGGTGACGTCCTGACTTTC. Its protein is CASTKNGGDVLTF.

This clone was counted a single time. The sample holds other DNA sequences that translate to the same CDR3. This sequence joins TRBV30 and TRBJ1-5, with D uncertain. The germline CDR1 and CDR2 sequences are GTSNPN and SVGIG (reference sequence). Trimming left V 0 bases short and J 1 base short, with 4 bases between. The CDR3 is 13 amino acids. The CDR3 here is CAWSVRSNQPQHF. The CDR3 DNA follows: TGTGCCTGGAGTGTCCGGAGCAATCAGCCCCAGCATTTT.

The chain recombines TRBV27 with TRBJ1-1; 8 nucleotides align to TRBD1. CDR1 is MNHEY and CDR2 is SMNVEV in the germline V gene (reference sequence). The CDR3 loop spans 15 amino acids. Trimming removed 4 bases from V and 3 bases from J; junction bases left unmatched: 7. CDR3: CASSSAGQDYTEAFF. The CDR3 region has the DNA TGTGCCAGCAGTTCCGCGGGACAGGACTACACTGAAGCTTTCTTT.

V is TRBV12-3 or TRBV12-4 and J is TRBJ2-4; D gene uncertain. CDR3 length equals 13 residues. The V and J ends lost 5 bases and 2 bases respectively, with 7 bases between them. The CDR3 coding sequence is TGTGCCAGCAGTCATTCGCCCAAAAACATTCAGTACTTC. Translated, it gives CASSHSPKNIQYF.

The chain recombines TRBV11-3 with TRBJ2-1; 12 nucleotides line up with TRBD2. From germline, CDR1 is SGHNT and CDR2 YENEEA. V lost 5 bases, J lost 0 bases, and 8 bases stayed unmatched. This CDR3 spans 18 amino acids. The CDR3 DNA follows: TGTGCCAGCAGCCCGCGGACTAGCGGGGCCTCCTCCTACAATGAGCAGTTCTTC. Translated, it gives CASSPRTSGASSYNEQFF.

This clone was counted only a few times. The gene calls are TRBV4-2 and TRBJ1-5, with D possibly being TRBD1 (5 bases). Trimming shortened V by 1 base and J by 5 bases, and 9 bases separated the two germline ends. Germline V lookup: CDR1 LGHNA, CDR2 YNFKEQ. The CDR3 runs to 14 residues. The CDR3 DNA sequence: TGTGCCAGCAGCCAAGCAGGGTCCTATCAGCCCCAGCATTTT. Encoded protein: CASSQAGSYQPQHF.

A single count supports this clone. This chain connects TRBV2 to TRBJ2-2; D is tentatively TRBD1 or TRBD2 (5 bases each). The CDR3 length is 14 residues. CDR1 is SNHLY, CDR2 FYNNEI, per germline. Trimming shortened V by 3 bases and J by 4 bases, and 9 bases separated the two germline ends. CDR3 sequence reads: CASSEGTLTGELFF. CDR3 DNA: TGTGCCAGCAGTGAGGGGACCCTCACCGGGGAGCTGTTTTTT.

As to this clone: This sample also contains other DNA sequences that code for the same CDR3. This chain connects TRBV5-1 to TRBJ1-2; a possible D gene is TRBD1 (5 bases). Germline assignment: CDR1 SGHRS and CDR2 YFSETQ. V was clipped by 4 bases and J by 3 bases, with 10 bases between them. CDR3 size: 13 residues. CDR3 sequence (DNA): TGCGCCAGCAGCCTTCAGGGAGACTATGGCTACACCTTC. It specifies CASSLQGDYGYTF.

This chain joins TRBV5-1 and TRBJ1-2; TRBD1 agrees at 7 bases. With V trimmed by 2 bases and J by 4 bases, 8 bases remained unmatched. Germline V gene data show CDR1 as SGHRS and CDR2 as YFSETQ. There are 15 residues in the CDR3. CDR3 in amino acids: CASSFEQGPGYGYTF. In nucleotides, the CDR3 is TGCGCCAGCAGCTTCGAACAGGGGCCTGGCTATGGCTACACCTTC.

The genes are TRBV11-2 and TRBJ2-1, with D perhaps TRBD2 (6 bases). Trimming cost V 3 bases and J 6 bases, with 15 bases left between them. The CDR3 is 15 residues long. Germline CDR1 SGHAT, CDR2 FQNNGV. Here the CDR3 reads CASSLAGPSFNEQFF. The CDR3, as DNA: TGTGCCAGCAGCTTGGCGGGGCCGTCATTCAATGAGCAGTTCTTC.

This chain joins TRBV12-3 or TRBV12-4 and TRBJ1-1; D unclear. This CDR3 contains 12 residues. Trimming cost V 3 bases and J 9 bases, with 11 bases left between them. The CDR3 region has the DNA TGTGCCAGCAGTTTTGGCAGTCAACAAGCTTTCTTT. This encodes CASSFGSQQAFF.

This sequence joins TRBV14 and TRBJ1-2, with D possibly being TRBD1 (5 bases). Germline-derived CDR1 and CDR2 are SGHDN and FVKESK. V dropped 5 bases and J dropped 6 bases, with 13 bases sitting between them. The CDR3 is 13 amino acids. CDR3: CASSADSRHGYTF. The CDR3, as DNA: TGTGCCAGCAGCGCAGACAGTAGACATGGCTACACCTTC.

This clone has only a few counts. This chain joins TRBV2 and TRBJ1-3; TRBD1 is a possible D gene (6 bases). This CDR3 spans 16 amino acids. CDR1 SNHLY and CDR2 FYNNEI come from the germline V gene. Trimming cost V 2 bases and J 0 bases, with 11 bases left between them. CDR3 protein: CASSELGGHSGNTIYF. In nucleotides, the CDR3 is TGTGCCAGCAGTGAACTGGGGGGGCACTCTGGAAACACCATATATTTT.

The J gene is TRBJ2-5, the V gene TRBV19; D is possibly TRBD2 (7 bases). Germline V gene sequence: CDR1 LNHDA, CDR2 SQIVND (reference sequence). V was pared by 5 bases and J by 7 bases, with 17 bases between. The length of the CDR3 is 14 residues. CDR3 bases: TGTGCCAGTAGTCTTGGACTAGGGGGAGGGACCCAGTACTTC. It translates to CASSLGLGGGTQYF. The full variable domain, completed using reference TRBV19 and TRBJ2-5, is DGGITQSPKYLFRKEGQNVTLSCEQNLNHDAMYWYRQDPGQGLRLIYYSQIVNDFQKGDIAEGYSVSREKKESFPLTVTSAQKNPTAFYLCASSLGLGGGTQYFGPGTRLLVL.

V usage is TRBV19 and J usage is TRBJ1-2; 7 bases are shared with TRBD1. This CDR3 has 13 residues. Trimming at V came to 6 bases and at J to 5 bases, leaving 6 bases not matched to a gene. CDR1 LNHDA and CDR2 SQIVND come from the germline V gene (reference sequence). The CDR3: CASSLLGQYGYTF. CDR3 nucleotides: TGTGCCAGTAGCCTTCTGGGACAGTATGGCTACACCTTC.

V gene TRBV2 combines with J gene TRBJ1-1, with unresolved D. Looked up from germline, CDR1 is SNHLY and CDR2 is FYNNEI. V dropped 1 base and J dropped 11 bases, with 5 bases sitting between them. The CDR3 covers 10 residues. This chain's CDR3 is CASSEDLAFF. For the CDR3, the DNA is TGTGCCAGCAGTGAAGACTTGGCTTTCTTT.

The genes are TRBV7-3 and TRBJ1-1; D is perhaps TRBD1 (6 bases). The germline gives CDR1 SGHTA, CDR2 FQGTGA. V dropped 2 bases and J dropped 7 bases, with 11 bases sitting between them. The CDR3 covers 13 residues. CDR3 bases: TGTGCCAGCAGCTTACCGGGAGGGGGTGAAGCTTTCTTT. It translates to CASSLPGGGEAFF.

The CDR3 region has the DNA TGCAGCTTTTCTCAGGGGATGACAGATACGCAGTATTTT. Translated: CSFSQGMTDTQYF. The chain recombines TRBV29-1 with TRBJ2-3; maybe TRBD1 (6 bases). This CDR3 is 13 amino acids long. CDR1 SQVTM and CDR2 ANQGSEA come from the germline V gene. Trimming stripped 8 bases from V and 3 bases from J, with 15 bases between.

The rearrangement links TRBV9 to TRBJ1-1, with D possibly TRBD1 on 5 matching bases. V dropped 3 bases and J dropped 1 base, with 13 bases sitting between them. CDR3 length equals 15 residues. Per germline, CDR1 SGDLS and CDR2 YYNGEE. The chain's CDR3 is CASSGWAGTNTEAFF. CDR3 coding DNA: TGTGCCAGCAGCGGGTGGGCGGGGACGAACACTGAAGCTTTCTTT.